This T cell receptor beta chain came from a study of monozygotic twins with inflammatory bowel disease. Germline CDR1 SGHRS, CDR2 YFSETQ. This CDR3 is built from 15 residues. As to this clonotype: As yet, its antigen is unknown.

Reprocessing the 5' RACE reads, TCRdb reports a single entry for every CDR3 protein and omits DNA. The table for this sample gives roughly 200,000 distinct CDR3 sequences. Study results and limitations: There was no way to distinguish the different T cell subtypes. Whereas healthy co-twins had higher TCRbeta diversity (inverse Simpson), IBD patients had lower diversity.

The rearrangement links TRBV5-1 to TRBJ2-5. Sequencing was carried out using blood. This TCR was sampled from a human donor with ulcerative colitis or Crohn's disease, or a healthy co-twin of an affected twin (not recorded which). This chain's CDR3 is CASSATAGGQETQYF.